This TCR beta chain stems from a study of CD8 T cells in Susac syndrome. Random-hexamer reverse transcription was applied to about 0.5 to 1 ug RNA. Multiplex immunoSEQ PCR targeted 54 Vbeta and 13 Jbeta TCR beta segments. TCRdb itself ran the immunoSEQ multiplex PCR reads through MiXCR, one entry per CDR3 protein. The sample shows under 200,000 distinct CDR3 sequences, around 96% of them seen only once. Blood CD8+ and CD4+ T cells underwent high-throughput TCR beta sequencing. The individuals used as controls were healthy donors who had been matched for both age and sex. The authors negatively isolated CD8+ and CD4+ T cells and FACS-enriched TEMRA cells. V lost 0 bases and J 5 bases, leaving 11 bases between the germline ends. This CDR3 has 14 residues. Per the germline V gene, CDR1 is SGHNT and CDR2 is YYREEE (reference sequence).

This TCR was sampled from a human donor in good health. Specimen: CD4+ T cells from PBMCs. This chain links TRBV5-4 with TRBJ1-2; D gene unclear. The CDR3 coding sequence is TGTGCCAGCAGCTTGGGGATGGAACGGTATGGCTACACCTTC. Residues: CASSLGMERYGYTF.